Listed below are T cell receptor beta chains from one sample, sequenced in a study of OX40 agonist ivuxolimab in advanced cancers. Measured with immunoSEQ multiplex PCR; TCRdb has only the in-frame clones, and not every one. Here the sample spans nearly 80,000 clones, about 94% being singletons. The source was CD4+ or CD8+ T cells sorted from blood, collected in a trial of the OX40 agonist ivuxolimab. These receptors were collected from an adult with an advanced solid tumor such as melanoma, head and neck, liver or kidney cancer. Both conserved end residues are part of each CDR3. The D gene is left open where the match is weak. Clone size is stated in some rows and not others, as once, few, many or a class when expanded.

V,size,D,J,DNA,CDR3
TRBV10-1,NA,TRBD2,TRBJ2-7,TGCGCCAACACTAGACTAGCGCGCAGCTCCTACGAGCAGTACTTC,CANTRLARSSYEQYF
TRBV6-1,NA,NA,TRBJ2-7,TGTGCCAGCAGTGAAGCCCACTTAGAGCAGTACTTC,CASSEAHLEQYF
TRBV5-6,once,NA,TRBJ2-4,TGTGCCAGCAGCTTGGGGATGGGTCCAAACATTCAGTACTTC,CASSLGMGPNIQYF
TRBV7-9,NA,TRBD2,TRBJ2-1,TGTGCCAGCAGCGCCGCTAGCGGGAGATCCTACAATGAGCAGTTCTTC,CASSAASGRSYNEQFF
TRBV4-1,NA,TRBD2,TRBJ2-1,TGCGCCAGCAGCCAAGGGGGGGGACTACCAACCGAGCAGTTCTTC,CASSQGGGLPTEQFF
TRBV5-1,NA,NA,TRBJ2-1,TGCGCCAGCAGCTTGGCTATTTCAAGCTCCTACAATGAGCAGTTCTTC,CASSLAISSSYNEQFF
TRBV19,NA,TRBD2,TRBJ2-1,TGTGCCAGTAGTATAGCTTTAGCGGGAGCGAACAATGAGCAGTTCTTC,CASSIALAGANNEQFF
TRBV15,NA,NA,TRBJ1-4,TGTGCCACCAGCAGAGATAGGAGGGGGGATAATGAAAAACTGTTTTTT,CATSRDRRGDNEKLFF
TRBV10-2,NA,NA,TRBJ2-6,TGCGCCATCCAGACACCATTAGACAACGTCCTGACTTTC,CAIQTPLDNVLTF
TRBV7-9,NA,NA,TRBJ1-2,TGTGCCAGCAGCCCAATCCCGATTCTCTATGGCTACACCTTC,CASSPIPILYGYTF
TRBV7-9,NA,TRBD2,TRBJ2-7,TGTGCCAGCGAACCGGGGACTAGCCCTTCAGCGCAGTACTTC,CASEPGTSPSAQYF
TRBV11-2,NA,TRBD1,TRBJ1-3,TGTGCCAGCAGCCCGATGGGACAGAGCTCTGGAAACACCATATATTTT,CASSPMGQSSGNTIYF
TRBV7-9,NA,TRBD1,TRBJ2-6,TGTGCCAGCAGCTCAAGTAGGACAGGGGGATTCTCTGGGGCCAACGTCCTGACTTTC,CASSSSRTGGFSGANVLTF
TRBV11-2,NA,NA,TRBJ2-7,TGTGCCAGCAGCTTAGACCACTCCTACGAGCAGTACTTC,CASSLDHSYEQYF
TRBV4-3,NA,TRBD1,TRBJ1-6,TGCGCCAGCAGCCAAAACACAGGGGTCGGTTCACCCCTCCACTTT,CASSQNTGVGSPLHF
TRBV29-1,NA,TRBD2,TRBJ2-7,TGCAGCGTTGAAGACTCGGGGGGAACCTACGAGCAGTACTTC,CSVEDSGGTYEQYF
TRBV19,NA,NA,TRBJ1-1,TGTGCCAGTAGTATAGGGCCAGCACACGAAGCTTTCTTT,CASSIGPAHEAFF
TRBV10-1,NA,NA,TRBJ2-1,TGCGCCAGCACTGACGAAGCGGCACCTTACAATGAGCAGTTCTTC,CASTDEAAPYNEQFF
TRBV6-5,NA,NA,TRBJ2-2,TGTGCCAGCAGCCCCCTCGCGGTCACCGGGGAGCTGTTTTTT,CASSPLAVTGELFF
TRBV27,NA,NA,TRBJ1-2,TGTGCCAGCAGTTTATCTTGGGGAGATGGAAATGGCTACACCTTC,CASSLSWGDGNGYTF
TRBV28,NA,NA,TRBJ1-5,TGTGCCAGCAGTTTCGAGGGTATCGGCAATCAGCCCCAGCATTTT,CASSFEGIGNQPQHF
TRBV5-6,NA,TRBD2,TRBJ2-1,TGTGCCAGCAGCTTGGGTACTAGCGGGAGGGCTGAGCAGTTCTTC,CASSLGTSGRAEQFF
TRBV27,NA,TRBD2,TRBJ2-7,TGTGCCAGCAGCACCTCATCCGTGGCTAGCGGGAGTCTCATCTACGAGCAGTACTTC,CASSTSSVASGSLIYEQYF
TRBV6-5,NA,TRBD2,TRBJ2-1,TGTGCCAGCAGTTACGGGCCTAGCGGGGGTCATGAGCAGTTCTTC,CASSYGPSGGHEQFF
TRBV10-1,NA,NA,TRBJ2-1,TGCGCCGGTAACGGGACCTACAATGAGCAGTTCTTC,CAGNGTYNEQFF
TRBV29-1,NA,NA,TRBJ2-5,TGCAGCGTCTCCGGTTGGGGGGTAGGTGAGACCCAGTACTTC,CSVSGWGVGETQYF
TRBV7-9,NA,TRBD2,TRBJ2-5,TGTGCCAGCAGCTCAACTAGCGGGGGGTCACAGTACTTC,CASSSTSGGSQYF
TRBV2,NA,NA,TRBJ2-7,TGTGCCAGCAGTGAACCGCGGAGCTCCTACGAGCAGTACTTC,CASSEPRSSYEQYF